This T cell receptor beta chain was identified during a study of T cells in Graves' hyperthyroidism and ophthalmopathy. Study results and limitations: Model-based prediction identified ophthalmopathy a median about 7 months prior to its onset.

Germline V gene sequence: CDR1 DFQATT, CDR2 SNEGSKA (reference sequence). This CDR3 comprises 16 residues. Trimming took 3 bases from V and 0 from J, leaving 15 bases between them. Stable disease denoted Graves' hyperthyroidism without ophthalmopathy progression within 18 months. Exclusion of patients followed from uncontrolled infection, other autoimmune disease, pregnancy or lactation. Every diagnosis used clinical symptoms, serum thyroxine and TRAb, thyroid ultrasound and orbital computed tomography. The table lists this clonotype with a few counts. What it binds is not known. What was amplified from RNA transcripts were TCR beta CDR3 regions. Researchers ran a first-round RT-PCR on the TCR CDR3 using the HTBI primer set. TCRdb passed the multiplex PCR reads through MiXCR, listing each CDR3 protein once. The sample has approximately 640,000 distinct CDR3 sequences, roughly 17% seen once; the top ten hold 15% to 17%.

Sequencing was performed on blood. The genes are TRBV20-1 and TRBJ1-5, with D maybe TRBD1 (6 bases). The TCR sequence derives from a man over 45 with Graves' hyperthyroidism. CDR3 in amino acids: CSARTGRLYSNQPQHF. Written as DNA, the CDR3 is TGCAGTGCTAGGACAGGAAGACTATATAGCAATCAGCCCCAGCATTTT.